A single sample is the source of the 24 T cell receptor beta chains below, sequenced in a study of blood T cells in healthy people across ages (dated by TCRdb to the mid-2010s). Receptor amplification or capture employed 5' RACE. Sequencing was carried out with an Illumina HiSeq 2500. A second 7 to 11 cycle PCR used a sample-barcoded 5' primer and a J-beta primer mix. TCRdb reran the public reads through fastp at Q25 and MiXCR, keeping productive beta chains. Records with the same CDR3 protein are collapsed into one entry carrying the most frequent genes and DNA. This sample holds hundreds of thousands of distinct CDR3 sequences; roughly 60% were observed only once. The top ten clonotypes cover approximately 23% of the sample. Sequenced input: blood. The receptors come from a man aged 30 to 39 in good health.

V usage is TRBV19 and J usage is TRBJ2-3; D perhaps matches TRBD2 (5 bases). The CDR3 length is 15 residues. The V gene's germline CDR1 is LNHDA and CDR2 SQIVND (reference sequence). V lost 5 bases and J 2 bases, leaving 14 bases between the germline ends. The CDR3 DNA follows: TGTGCCAGTAGTGCCCCGGGAACTCTCACAGATACGCAGTATTTT. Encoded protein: CASSAPGTLTDTQYF. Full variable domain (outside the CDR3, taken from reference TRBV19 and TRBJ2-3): DGGITQSPKYLFRKEGQNVTLSCEQNLNHDAMYWYRQDPGQGLRLIYYSQIVNDFQKGDIAEGYSVSREKKESFPLTVTSAQKNPTAFYLCASSAPGTLTDTQYFGPGTRLTVL.

The chain's CDR3 is CASSRSGSKNIQYF. CDR3 DNA sequence: TGTGCCAGCAGTCGGTCTGGAAGCAAAAACATTCAGTACTTC. This chain joins TRBV2 and TRBJ2-4; D gene ambiguous. Germline CDR1 is SNHLY and CDR2 is FYNNEI. V lost 5 bases and J 3 bases, leaving 11 bases between the germline ends. The CDR3 runs 14 residues. The variable domain in full, completed from reference TRBV2 and TRBJ2-4, reads EPEVTQTPSHQVTQMGQEVILRCVPISNHLYFYWYRQILGQKVEFLVSFYNNEISEKSEIFDDQFSVERPDGSNFTLKIRSTKLEDSAMYFCASSRSGSKNIQYFGAGTRLSVL.

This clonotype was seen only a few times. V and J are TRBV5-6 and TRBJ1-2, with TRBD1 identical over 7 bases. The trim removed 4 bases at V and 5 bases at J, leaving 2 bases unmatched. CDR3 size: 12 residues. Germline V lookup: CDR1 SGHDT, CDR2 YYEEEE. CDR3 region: CASSPGQYGYTF. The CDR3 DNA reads TGTGCCAGCAGCCCGGGACAGTATGGCTACACCTTC.

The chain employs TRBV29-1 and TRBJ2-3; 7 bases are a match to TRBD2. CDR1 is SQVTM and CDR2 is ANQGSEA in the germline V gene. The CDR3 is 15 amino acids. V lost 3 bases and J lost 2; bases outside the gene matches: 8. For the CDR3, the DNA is TGCAGCGTTGAGGGGAGGGCCTCACCCACAGATACGCAGTATTTT. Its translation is CSVEGRASPTDTQYF.

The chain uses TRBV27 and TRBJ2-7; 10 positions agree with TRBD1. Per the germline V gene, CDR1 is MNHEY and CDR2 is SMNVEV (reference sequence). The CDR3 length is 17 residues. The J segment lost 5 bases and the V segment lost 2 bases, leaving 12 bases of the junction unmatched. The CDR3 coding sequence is TGTGCCAGCAGTTTAAACCCCTCAGACAGGGGGCGACACGAGCAGTACTTC. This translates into CASSLNPSDRGRHEQYF.

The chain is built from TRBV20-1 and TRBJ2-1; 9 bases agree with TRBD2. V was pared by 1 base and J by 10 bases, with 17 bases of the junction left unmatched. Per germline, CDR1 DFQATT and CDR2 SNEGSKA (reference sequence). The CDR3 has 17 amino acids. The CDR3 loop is CSARGGSGTSLLGEQFF. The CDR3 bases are TGCAGTGCTAGAGGAGGTTCGGGGACTAGCCTTCTTGGGGAGCAGTTCTTC.

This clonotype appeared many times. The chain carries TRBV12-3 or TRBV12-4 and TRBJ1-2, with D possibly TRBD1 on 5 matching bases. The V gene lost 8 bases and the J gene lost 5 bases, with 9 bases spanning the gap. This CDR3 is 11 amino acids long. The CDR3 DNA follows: TGTGCCAGCGGCCGGGGGTATGGCTACACCTTC. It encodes CASGRGYGYTF.

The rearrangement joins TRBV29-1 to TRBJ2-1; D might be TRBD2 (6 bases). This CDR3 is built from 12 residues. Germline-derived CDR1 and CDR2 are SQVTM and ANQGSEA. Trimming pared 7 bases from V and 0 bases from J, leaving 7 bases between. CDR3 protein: CSGRDSYNEQFF. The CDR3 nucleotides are TGCAGCGGGAGGGACTCCTACAATGAGCAGTTCTTC.

CDR3 region: CASRAIDRYPTDTQYF. CDR3 nucleotides: TGTGCCAGCAGGGCGATCGACCGTTACCCCACAGATACGCAGTATTTT. J is TRBJ2-3 and V is TRBV6-5; D remains ambiguous. Germline values: CDR1 MNHEY, CDR2 SVGAGI. V dropped 6 bases and J dropped 2 bases, with 18 bases sitting between them. The CDR3 extends over 16 amino acids.

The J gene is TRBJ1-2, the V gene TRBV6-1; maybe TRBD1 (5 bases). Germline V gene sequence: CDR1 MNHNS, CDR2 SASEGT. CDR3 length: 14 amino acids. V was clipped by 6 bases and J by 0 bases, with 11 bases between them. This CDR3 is CASSPGRANYGYTF. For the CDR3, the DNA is TGTGCCAGCAGCCCGGGACGAGCTAACTATGGCTACACCTTC.

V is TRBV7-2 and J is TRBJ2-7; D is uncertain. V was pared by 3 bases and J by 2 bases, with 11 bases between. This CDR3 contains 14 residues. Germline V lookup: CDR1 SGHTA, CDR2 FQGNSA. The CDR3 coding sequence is TGTGCCAGCAGCTTCGCTGACACCGCCTACGAGCAGTACTTC. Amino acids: CASSFADTAYEQYF.

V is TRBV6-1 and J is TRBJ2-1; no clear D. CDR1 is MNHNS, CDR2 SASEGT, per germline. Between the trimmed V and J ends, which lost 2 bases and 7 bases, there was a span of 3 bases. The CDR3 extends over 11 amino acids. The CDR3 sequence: CASSEWNEQFF. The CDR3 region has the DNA TGTGCCAGCAGTGAATGGAATGAGCAGTTCTTC.

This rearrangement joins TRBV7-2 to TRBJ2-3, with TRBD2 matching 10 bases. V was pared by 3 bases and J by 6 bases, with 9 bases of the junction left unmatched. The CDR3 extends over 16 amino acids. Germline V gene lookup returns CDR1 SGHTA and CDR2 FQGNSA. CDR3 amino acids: CASSFQSGGAMDTQYF. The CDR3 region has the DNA TGTGCCAGCAGCTTCCAGAGCGGGGGGGCTATGGATACGCAGTATTTT. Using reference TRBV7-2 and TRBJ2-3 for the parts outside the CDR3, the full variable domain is GAGVSQSPSNKVTEKGKDVELRCDPISGHTALYWYRQSLGQGLEFLIYFQGNSAPDKSGLPSDRFSAERTGGSVSTLTIQRTQQEDSAVYLCASSFQSGGAMDTQYFGPGTRLTVL.

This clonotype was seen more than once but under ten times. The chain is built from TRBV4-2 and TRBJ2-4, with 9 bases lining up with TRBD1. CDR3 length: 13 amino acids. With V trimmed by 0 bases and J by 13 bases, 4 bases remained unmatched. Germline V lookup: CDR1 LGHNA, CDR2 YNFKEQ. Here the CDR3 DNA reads TGTGCCAGCAGCCAAGAACGGACAGGGGAGCAGTACTTC. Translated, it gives CASSQERTGEQYF.

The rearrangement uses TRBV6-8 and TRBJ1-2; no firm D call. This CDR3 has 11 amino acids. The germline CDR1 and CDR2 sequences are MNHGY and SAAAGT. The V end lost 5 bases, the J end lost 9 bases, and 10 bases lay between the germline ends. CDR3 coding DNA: TGTGCCAGCAGTACTGGTCGTAGCTACACCTTC. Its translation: CASSTGRSYTF.

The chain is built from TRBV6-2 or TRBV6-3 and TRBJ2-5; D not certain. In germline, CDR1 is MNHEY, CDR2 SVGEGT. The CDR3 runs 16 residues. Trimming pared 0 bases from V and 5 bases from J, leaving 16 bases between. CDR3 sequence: CASSYSLAGPRETQYF. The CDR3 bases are TGTGCCAGCAGTTACTCTTTGGCAGGTCCACGGGAGACCCAGTACTTC.

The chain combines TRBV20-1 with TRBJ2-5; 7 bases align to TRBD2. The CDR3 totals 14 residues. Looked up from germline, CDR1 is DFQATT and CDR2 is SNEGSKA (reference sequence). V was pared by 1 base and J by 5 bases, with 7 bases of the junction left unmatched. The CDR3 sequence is CSARAGTIEETQYF. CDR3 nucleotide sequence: TGCAGTGCTAGAGCTGGGACTATAGAGGAGACCCAGTACTTC.

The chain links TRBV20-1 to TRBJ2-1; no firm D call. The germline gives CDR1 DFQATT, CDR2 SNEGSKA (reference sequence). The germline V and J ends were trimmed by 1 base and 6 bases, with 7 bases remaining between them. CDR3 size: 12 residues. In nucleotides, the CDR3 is TGCAGTGCTAGAGGAAGGATCAATGAGCAGTTCTTC. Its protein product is CSARGRINEQFF.

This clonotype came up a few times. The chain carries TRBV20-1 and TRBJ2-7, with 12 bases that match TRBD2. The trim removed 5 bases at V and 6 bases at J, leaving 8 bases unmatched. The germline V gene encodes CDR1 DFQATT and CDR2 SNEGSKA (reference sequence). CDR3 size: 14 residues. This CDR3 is CSAQKGLAGGEQYF. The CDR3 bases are TGCAGTGCTCAAAAGGGACTAGCGGGTGGCGAGCAGTACTTC.

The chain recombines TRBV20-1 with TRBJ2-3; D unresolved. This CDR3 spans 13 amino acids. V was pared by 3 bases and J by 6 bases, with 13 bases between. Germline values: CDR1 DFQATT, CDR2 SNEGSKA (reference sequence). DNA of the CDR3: TGCAGTGCTAGTTTAAATGCCGCGGATACGCAGTATTTT. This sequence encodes CSASLNAADTQYF.

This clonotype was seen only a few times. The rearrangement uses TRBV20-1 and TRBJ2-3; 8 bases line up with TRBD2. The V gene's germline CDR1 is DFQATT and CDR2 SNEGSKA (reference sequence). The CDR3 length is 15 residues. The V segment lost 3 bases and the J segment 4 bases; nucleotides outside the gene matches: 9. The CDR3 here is CSASSGAGGADTQYF. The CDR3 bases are TGCAGTGCTAGTTCGGGCGCGGGAGGTGCAGATACGCAGTATTTT.

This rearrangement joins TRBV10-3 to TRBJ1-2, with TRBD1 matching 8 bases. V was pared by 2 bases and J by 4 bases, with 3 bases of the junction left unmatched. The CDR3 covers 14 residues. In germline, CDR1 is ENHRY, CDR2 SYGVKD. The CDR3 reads CAISELTGGYGYTF. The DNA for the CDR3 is TGTGCCATCAGTGAGCTTACAGGGGGCTATGGCTACACCTTC.

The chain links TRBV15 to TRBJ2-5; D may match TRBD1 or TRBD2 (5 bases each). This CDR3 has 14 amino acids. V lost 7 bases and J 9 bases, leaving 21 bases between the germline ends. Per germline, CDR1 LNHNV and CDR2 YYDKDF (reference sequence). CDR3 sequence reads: CATNEGRGVRAQYF. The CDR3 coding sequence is TGTGCCACCAACGAGGGACGAGGGGTTAGGGCCCAGTACTTC.

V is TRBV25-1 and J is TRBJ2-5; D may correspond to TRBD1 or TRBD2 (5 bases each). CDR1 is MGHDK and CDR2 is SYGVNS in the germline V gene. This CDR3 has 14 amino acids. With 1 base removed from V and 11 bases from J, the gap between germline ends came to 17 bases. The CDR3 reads CASSEWGLGSVQYF. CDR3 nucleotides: TGTGCCAGCAGTGAATGGGGCTTGGGGAGTGTGCAGTACTTC.